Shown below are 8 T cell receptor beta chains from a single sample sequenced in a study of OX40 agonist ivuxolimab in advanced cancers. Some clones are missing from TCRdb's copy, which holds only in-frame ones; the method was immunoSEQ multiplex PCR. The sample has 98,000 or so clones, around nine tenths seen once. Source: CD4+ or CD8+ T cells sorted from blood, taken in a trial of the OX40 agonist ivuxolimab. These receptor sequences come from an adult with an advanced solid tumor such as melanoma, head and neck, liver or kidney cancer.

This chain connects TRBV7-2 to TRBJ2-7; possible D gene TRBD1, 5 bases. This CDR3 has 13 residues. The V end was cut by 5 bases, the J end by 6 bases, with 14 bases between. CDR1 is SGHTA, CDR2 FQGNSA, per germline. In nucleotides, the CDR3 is TGTGCCAGCAGCGCAGTAGGGGTCGGCGAGCAGTACTTC. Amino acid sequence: CASSAVGVGEQYF.

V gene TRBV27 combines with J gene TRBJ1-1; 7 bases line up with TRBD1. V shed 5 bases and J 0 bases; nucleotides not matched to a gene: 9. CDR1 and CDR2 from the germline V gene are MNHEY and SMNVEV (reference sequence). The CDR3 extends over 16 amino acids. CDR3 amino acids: CASSPSGQLMNTEAFF. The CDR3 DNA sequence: TGTGCCAGCAGTCCCTCGGGACAGCTCATGAACACTGAAGCTTTCTTT.

CDR3 amino acids: CASSLDGAGNQPQHF. DNA of the CDR3: TGTGCCAGCAGCTTGGATGGAGCGGGCAATCAGCCCCAGCATTTT. This chain uses TRBV5-4 with TRBJ1-5; D is unclear. V lost 0 bases to trimming and J lost 2 bases, with 9 bases between them. The CDR3 contains 15 residues. Germline CDR1 reads SGHNT; CDR2 reads YYREEE (reference sequence). Full variable domain (rest looked up from reference TRBV5-4 and TRBJ1-5): ETGVTQSPTHLIKTRGQQVTLRCSSQSGHNTVSWYQQALGQGPQFIFQYYREEENGRGNFPPRFSGLQFPNYSSELNVNALELDDSALYLCASSLDGAGNQPQHFGDGTRLSIL.

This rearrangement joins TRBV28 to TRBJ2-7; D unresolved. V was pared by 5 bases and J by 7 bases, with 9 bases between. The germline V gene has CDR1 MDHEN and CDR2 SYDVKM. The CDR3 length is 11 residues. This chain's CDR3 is CASSRAREQYF. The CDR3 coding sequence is TGTGCCAGCAGTAGGGCCCGGGAGCAGTACTTC.

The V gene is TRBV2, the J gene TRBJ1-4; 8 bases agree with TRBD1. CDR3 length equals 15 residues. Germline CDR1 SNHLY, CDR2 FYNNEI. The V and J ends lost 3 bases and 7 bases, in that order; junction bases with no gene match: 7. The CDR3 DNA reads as TGTGCCAGCAGTGAGCAGGGGGCGTCAAGTGAAAAACTGTTTTTT. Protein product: CASSEQGASSEKLFF. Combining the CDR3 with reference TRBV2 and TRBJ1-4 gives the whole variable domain EPEVTQTPSHQVTQMGQEVILRCVPISNHLYFYWYRQILGQKVEFLVSFYNNEISEKSEIFDDQFSVERPDGSNFTLKIRSTKLEDSAMYFCASSEQGASSEKLFFGSGTQLSVL.

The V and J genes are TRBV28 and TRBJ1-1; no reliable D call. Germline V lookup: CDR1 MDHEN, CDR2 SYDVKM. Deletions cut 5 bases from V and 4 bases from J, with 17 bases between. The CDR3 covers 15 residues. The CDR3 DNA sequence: TGTGCCAGCAGTCGCCTTTCACCCTCAGGCACTGAAGCTTTCTTT. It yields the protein CASSRLSPSGTEAFF.

The CDR3 DNA reads as TGTGCCTGGACCCTACAGGGGGCGGGGGAAGCTTTCTTT. Protein product: CAWTLQGAGEAFF. This chain uses TRBV30 with TRBJ1-1, with 9 bases matching TRBD1. In germline, CDR1 is GTSNPN, CDR2 SVGIG (reference sequence). The CDR3 is made up of 13 amino acids. The trim removed 4 bases at V and 8 bases at J, leaving 8 bases unmatched.

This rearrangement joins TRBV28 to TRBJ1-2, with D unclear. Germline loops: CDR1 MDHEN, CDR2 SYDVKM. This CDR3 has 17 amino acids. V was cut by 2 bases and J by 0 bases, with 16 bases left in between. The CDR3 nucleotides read TGTGCCAGCAGTTTAGGTAGGCAGAAAAGAGCTAACTATGGCTACACCTTC. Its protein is CASSLGRQKRANYGYTF.